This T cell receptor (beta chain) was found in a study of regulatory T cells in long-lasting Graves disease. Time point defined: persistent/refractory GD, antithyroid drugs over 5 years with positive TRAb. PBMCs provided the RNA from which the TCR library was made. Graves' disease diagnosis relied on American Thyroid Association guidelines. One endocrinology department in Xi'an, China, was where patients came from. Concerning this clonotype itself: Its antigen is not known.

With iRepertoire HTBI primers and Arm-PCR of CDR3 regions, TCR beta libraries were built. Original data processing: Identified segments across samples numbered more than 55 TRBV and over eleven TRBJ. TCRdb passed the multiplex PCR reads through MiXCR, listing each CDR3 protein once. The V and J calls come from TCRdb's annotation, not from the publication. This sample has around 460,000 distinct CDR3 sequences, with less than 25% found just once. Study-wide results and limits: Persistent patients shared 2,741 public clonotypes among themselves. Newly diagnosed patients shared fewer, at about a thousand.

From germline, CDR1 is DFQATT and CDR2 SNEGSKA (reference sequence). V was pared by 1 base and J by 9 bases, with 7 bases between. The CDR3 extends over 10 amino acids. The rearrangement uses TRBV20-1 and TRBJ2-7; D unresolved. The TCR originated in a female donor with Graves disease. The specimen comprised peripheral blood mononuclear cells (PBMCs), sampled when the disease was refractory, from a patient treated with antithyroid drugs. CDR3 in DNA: TGCAGTGCTAGAGTGTTAGGGCAGTACTTC. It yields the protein CSARVLGQYF.